The rows below give T cell receptor beta chains drawn from one sample of a study of OX40 agonist ivuxolimab in advanced cancers. Sequenced by immunoSEQ multiplex PCR; TCRdb stores in-frame clones only, minus some. The sample lists some 40,000 clones, about 85% occurring once. The sample consisted of CD4+ or CD8+ T cells sorted from blood, taken in a trial of the OX40 agonist ivuxolimab. The receptors come from an adult with an advanced solid tumor such as melanoma, head and neck, liver or kidney cancer. Both conserved end residues are part of each CDR3. D genes are given only for firm matches. A clone size is listed for some rows: how often the clone was seen (once, few, many), or a class if it is expanded.

d_call j_call cdr3_length v_call clone_size cdr3_aa cdr3_nt
. TRBJ1-2 13 TRBV29-1 few CSVELPVSAGYTF TGCAGCGTTGAATTGCCAGTATCTGCGGGCTACACCTTC
TRBD1 TRBJ1-2 16 TRBV5-4 once CASSLGMTGGPYGYTF TGTGCCAGCAGCTTGGGGATGACAGGGGGCCCCTATGGCTACACCTTC
. TRBJ1-1 14 TRBV11-2 . CASSSQGRDTEAFF TGTGCCAGCAGCTCCCAGGGGAGGGACACTGAAGCTTTCTTT
TRBD1 TRBJ1-2 15 TRBV7-8 . CASSLENSRGHGYTF TGTGCCAGCAGCTTAGAAAACAGCAGGGGGCATGGCTACACCTTC
. TRBJ1-2 13 TRBV29-1 . CSVEAGANYGYTF TGCAGCGTTGAGGCAGGAGCTAACTATGGCTACACCTTC
. TRBJ2-7 14 TRBV27 . CASSLAGTDYEQYF TGTGCCAGTAGTTTAGCCGGGACGGATTACGAGCAGTACTTC
. TRBJ2-1 15 TRBV4-1 . CASSSSGLGYNEQFF TGCGCCAGCAGTTCCAGCGGACTGGGCTACAATGAGCAGTTCTTC
TRBD2 TRBJ2-5 14 TRBV10-2 . CASSVRREGETQYF TGCGCCAGCAGTGTGCGGCGGGAGGGTGAGACCCAGTACTTC
TRBD2 TRBJ2-7 15 TRBV5-6 . CASSLAGGAVYEQYF TGTGCCAGCAGCTTGGCCGGGGGGGCAGTCTACGAGCAGTACTTC
TRBD1 TRBJ1-2 12 TRBV6-6 . CASSYSGGGYTF TGTGCCAGCAGTTACTCAGGGGGCGGCTACACCTTC
. TRBJ1-1 12 TRBV6-5 . CASRDGNTEAFF TGTGCCAGCAGGGACGGTAACACTGAAGCTTTCTTT
TRBD2 TRBJ2-1 14 TRBV7-6 . CASSLDRTSNEQFF TGTGCCAGCAGCTTAGACCGGACTAGCAATGAGCAGTTCTTC
. TRBJ1-5 13 TRBV2 . CASTMYSNQPQHF TGTGCCAGCACTATGTATAGCAATCAGCCCCAGCATTTT
TRBD1 TRBJ2-1 16 TRBV12-5 . CASGSRDRGQPNEQFF TGTGCTAGTGGTTCCCGGGACAGGGGGCAACCAAATGAGCAGTTCTTC
. TRBJ1-1 16 TRBV4-1 . CASSQETGTGNTEAFF TGCGCCAGCAGCCAAGAAACGGGGACGGGGAACACTGAAGCTTTCTTT
. TRBJ2-1 15 TRBV25-1 . CASGSPGGSLDEQFF TGTGCCAGCGGCAGCCCGGGTGGGAGCCTCGATGAGCAGTTCTTC
. TRBJ1-5 14 TRBV5-8 . CASSHRQSNQPQHF TGTGCCAGCAGCCACAGACAGAGCAATCAGCCCCAGCATTTT
TRBD1 TRBJ1-4 14 TRBV5-3 . CARSLRTGNEKLFF TGTGCCAGAAGCTTAAGGACAGGTAATGAAAAACTGTTTTTT
TRBD1 TRBJ2-1 19 TRBV19 few CASSISGTGGTPIYNEQFF TGTGCCAGTAGTATAAGCGGGACAGGGGGCACCCCCATCTACAATGAGCAGTTCTTC
. TRBJ2-7 13 TRBV29-1 . CSVEQGSPYEQYF TGCAGCGTTGAACAGGGTTCCCCCTACGAGCAGTACTTC
TRBD1 TRBJ1-2 15 TRBV9 once CASTDRDRGVYGYTF TGTGCCAGCACCGACCGGGACAGGGGCGTCTATGGCTACACCTTC
TRBD2 TRBJ2-1 19 TRBV5-4 . CASSPGTSGPRSSYNEQFF TGTGCCAGCAGCCCCGGGACTAGCGGGCCCCGGAGCTCCTACAATGAGCAGTTCTTC
TRBD2 TRBJ2-3 16 TRBV19 once CASTSPTSGSTDTQYF TGTGCCAGTACTTCCCCGACTAGCGGGAGCACAGATACGCAGTATTTT
. TRBJ2-7 14 TRBV4-1 few CASSQDGESYEQYF TGCGCCAGCAGCCAAGATGGGGAATCCTACGAGCAGTACTTC
TRBD1 TRBJ1-2 14 TRBV11-2 . CASSPTGLLYGYTF TGTGCCAGCAGCCCGACAGGGTTACTTTATGGCTACACCTTC
. TRBJ1-2 14 TRBV4-3 . CASSPGTGNYGYTF TGCGCCAGCAGCCCCGGGACGGGTAACTATGGCTACACCTTC
. TRBJ1-1 11 TRBV11-3 once CASSLGPVAFF TGTGCCAGCAGCTTAGGACCGGTGGCTTTCTTT
. TRBJ1-2 11 TRBV5-4 few CASSLGGGYTF TGTGCCAGCAGCTTGGGGGGCGGCTACACCTTC
TRBD1 TRBJ2-7 12 TRBV27 few CASSPQGYEQYF TGTGCCAGCAGTCCACAGGGGTACGAGCAGTACTTC
. TRBJ2-2 16 TRBV14 . CASSPATGRNTGELFF TGTGCCAGCAGCCCAGCGACAGGTAGAAACACCGGGGAGCTGTTTTTT
TRBD1 TRBJ1-1 13 TRBV11-2 . CASSDSGGLEAFF TGTGCCAGCAGCGACTCAGGGGGACTGGAAGCTTTCTTT
. TRBJ1-2 15 TRBV6-5 . CASSYSPLGGDGYTF TGTGCCAGCAGTTACTCCCCTCTGGGGGGCGATGGCTACACCTTC
. TRBJ2-3 19 TRBV9 once CASSGRSGTVAYRTDTQYF TGTGCCAGCAGCGGACGCAGCGGGACAGTAGCGTATCGCACAGATACGCAGTATTTT
TRBD2 TRBJ2-5 15 TRBV7-2 . CASSLFIRLAETQYF TGTGCCAGCAGCTTATTCATTCGACTAGCAGAGACCCAGTACTTC
. TRBJ2-3 13 TRBV21-1 . CASSYFVTDTQYF TGTGCCAGCAGCTATTTTGTCACAGATACGCAGTATTTT
. TRBJ1-1 15 TRBV7-3 . CASSLTLEENTEAFF TGTGCCAGCAGCTTAACGTTGGAGGAGAACACTGAAGCTTTCTTT
TRBD1 TRBJ2-3 16 TRBV6-1 . CASSEARTGWPDTQYF TGTGCCAGCAGTGAAGCGAGGACAGGGTGGCCAGATACGCAGTATTTT
TRBD1 TRBJ1-1 13 TRBV7-9 . CASNLGLGTGAFF TGTGCCAGCAACTTAGGTCTGGGGACAGGAGCTTTCTTT
. TRBJ1-6 16 TRBV23-1 . CASSARRGARNSPLHF TGCGCCAGCAGTGCTCGCCGGGGGGCGAGGAATTCACCCCTCCACTTT
. TRBJ1-6 14 TRBV7-2 . CASNSGEGRSPLHF TGTGCCAGCAACTCGGGGGAGGGGCGTTCACCCCTCCACTTT
. TRBJ1-2 15 TRBV7-6 . CASSLENTPNYGYTF TGTGCCAGCAGCTTAGAGAACACCCCGAACTATGGCTACACCTTC
. TRBJ1-5 14 TRBV27 . CASSLGGADQPQHF TGTGCCAGCAGTTTGGGAGGGGCAGATCAGCCCCAGCATTTT